A single sample is the source of the 3 T cell receptor beta chains below, sequenced in a study of T cells in Graves' hyperthyroidism and ophthalmopathy. Template material for amplifying TCR beta CDR3 regions consisted of RNA transcripts. A set of HTBI primers served as the primers for a first-round RT-PCR of the TCR CDR3. Using its own MiXCR run on the multiplex PCR reads, TCRdb lists one record per CDR3 protein. The sample yields 250,000 to 300,000 distinct CDR3 sequences, approximately 12% seen once. The sample was blood. These receptor sequences come from a woman in her 30s with Graves' hyperthyroidism that later progressed to Graves' ophthalmopathy.

This clonotype appeared many times. This chain uses TRBV12-3 or TRBV12-4 with TRBJ2-1; perhaps TRBD2 as D (6 bases). This CDR3 comprises 15 residues. Trimming took 7 bases from V and 6 from J, leaving 19 bases between them. The chain's CDR3 is CASTFGADGGNEQFF. As DNA, the CDR3 is TGTGCCAGCACCTTCGGAGCGGACGGGGGCAATGAGCAGTTCTTC.

As for this clonotype: This could be a read error, since a much larger clone is one nucleotide away. V and J are TRBV7-2 and TRBJ2-7; D is possibly TRBD1 or TRBD2 (5 bases each). Germline CDR1 and CDR2: SGHTA and FQGNSA. CDR3 length: 13 residues. DNA for the CDR3: TGTGCCAACAGCTTGGGGACGGTTGGTGAGCAGTACTTC. The encoded protein is CANSLGTVGEQYF.

The table lists this clonotype with many counts. This rearrangement joins TRBV13 to TRBJ1-1; D is perhaps TRBD1 (5 bases). This CDR3 contains 14 residues. Trimming took 3 bases from V and 5 from J, leaving 13 bases between them. The germline CDR1 and CDR2 sequences are PRHDT and FYEKMQ (reference sequence). The CDR3 DNA is TGTGCCAGCAGCTTGAGAGGGACCGAGACTGAAGCTTTCTTT. It yields the protein CASSLRGTETEAFF.